This T cell receptor beta chain was retrieved from a study of breast tumors, draining lymph nodes, adjacent tissues. This clonotype came up many times. The antigen is unknown. Study outcomes and limitations: Tumor and nontumor repertoires were significantly more similar in luminal-like than in basal-like breast cancer. Data only fit, rather than demonstrated, lymph node origin of most tumor T cells. Tumor repertoires ranked between lymph nodes and nontumor tissue in diversity, with V and J gene preferences. Data fit most tumor T cells coming from lymph node, expanding in tumor.

Breast cancer patients provided tissue from their axillary draining lymph nodes. TCRdb independently ran MiXCR on the multiplex PCR reads; one entry per CDR3 protein. The sample has fewer than 200,000 distinct CDR3 sequences; 30% to 35% are singletons. The CDR3 is 14 residues long. CDR1 MNHEY and CDR2 SMNVEV come from the germline V gene (reference sequence). V lost 2 bases, J lost 1 base, and 9 bases lay in between. The receptor comes from a female donor with breast cancer. Some clones in this sample may be carry-over from other donors' samples. This chain uses TRBV27 with TRBJ2-7; D is unclear. Material: axillary lymph node tissue. This CDR3 reads CASSLRTQSYEQYF. In DNA, the CDR3 is TGTGCCAGCAGTTTACGGACGCAGTCCTACGAGCAGTACTTC.